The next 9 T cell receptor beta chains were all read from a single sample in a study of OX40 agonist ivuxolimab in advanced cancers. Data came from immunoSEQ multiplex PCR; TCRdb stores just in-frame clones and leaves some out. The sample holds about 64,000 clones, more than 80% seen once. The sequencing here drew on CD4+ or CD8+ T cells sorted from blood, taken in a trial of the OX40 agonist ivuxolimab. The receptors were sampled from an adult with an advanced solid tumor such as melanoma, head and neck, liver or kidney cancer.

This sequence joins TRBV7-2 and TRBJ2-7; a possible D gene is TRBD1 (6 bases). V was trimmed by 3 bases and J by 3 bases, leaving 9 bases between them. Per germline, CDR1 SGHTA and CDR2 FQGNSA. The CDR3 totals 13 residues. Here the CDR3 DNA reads TGTGCCAGCAGCTTGGGGGCCCGCTACGAGCAGTACTTC. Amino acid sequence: CASSLGARYEQYF.

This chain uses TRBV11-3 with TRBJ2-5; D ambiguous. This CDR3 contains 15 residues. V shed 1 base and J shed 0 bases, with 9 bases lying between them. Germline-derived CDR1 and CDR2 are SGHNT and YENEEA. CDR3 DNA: TGTGCCAGCAGCTTAGGGGCTAACCACCAAGAGACCCAGTACTTC. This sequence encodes CASSLGANHQETQYF.

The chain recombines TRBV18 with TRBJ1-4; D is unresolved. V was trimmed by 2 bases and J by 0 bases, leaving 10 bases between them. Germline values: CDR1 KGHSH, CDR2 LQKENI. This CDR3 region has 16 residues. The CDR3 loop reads CASSPNDLTTNEKLFF. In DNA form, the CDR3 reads TGTGCCAGCTCACCAAACGATTTGACAACTAATGAAAAACTGTTTTTT. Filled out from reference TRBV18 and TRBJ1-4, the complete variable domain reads NAGVMQNPRHLVRRRGQEARLRCSPMKGHSHVYWYRQLPEEGLKFMVYLQKENIIDESGMPKERFSAEFPKEGPSILRIQQVVRGDSAAYFCASSPNDLTTNEKLFFGSGTQLSVL.

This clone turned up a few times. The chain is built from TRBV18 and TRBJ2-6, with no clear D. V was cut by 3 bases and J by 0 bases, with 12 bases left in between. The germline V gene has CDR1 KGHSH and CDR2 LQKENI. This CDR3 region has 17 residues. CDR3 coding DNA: TGTGCCAGCTCACCCCAGCCGACCAGCTCTGGGGCCAACGTCCTGACTTTC. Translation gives CASSPQPTSSGANVLTF.

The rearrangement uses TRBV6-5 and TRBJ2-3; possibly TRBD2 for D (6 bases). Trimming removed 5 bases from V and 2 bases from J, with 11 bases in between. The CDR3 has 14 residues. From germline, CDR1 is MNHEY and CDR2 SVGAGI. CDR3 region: CASSQRDSTDTQYF. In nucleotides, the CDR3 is TGTGCCAGCAGTCAACGGGACTCCACAGATACGCAGTATTTT.

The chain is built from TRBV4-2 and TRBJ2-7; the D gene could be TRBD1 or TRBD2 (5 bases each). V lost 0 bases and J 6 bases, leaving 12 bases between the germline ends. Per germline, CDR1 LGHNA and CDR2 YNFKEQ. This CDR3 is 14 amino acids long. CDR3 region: CASSQDWGRLEQYF. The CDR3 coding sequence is TGTGCCAGCAGCCAAGATTGGGGACGGCTCGAGCAGTACTTC.

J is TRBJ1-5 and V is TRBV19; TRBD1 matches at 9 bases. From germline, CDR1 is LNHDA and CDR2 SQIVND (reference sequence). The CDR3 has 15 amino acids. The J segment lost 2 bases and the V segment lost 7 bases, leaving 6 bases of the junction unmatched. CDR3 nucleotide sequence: TGTGCCAGTAATACCCGGGACAGGGGCAATCAGCCCCAGCATTTT. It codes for CASNTRDRGNQPQHF. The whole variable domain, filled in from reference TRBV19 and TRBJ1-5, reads DGGITQSPKYLFRKEGQNVTLSCEQNLNHDAMYWYRQDPGQGLRLIYYSQIVNDFQKGDIAEGYSVSREKKESFPLTVTSAQKNPTAFYLCASNTRDRGNQPQHFGDGTRLSIL.

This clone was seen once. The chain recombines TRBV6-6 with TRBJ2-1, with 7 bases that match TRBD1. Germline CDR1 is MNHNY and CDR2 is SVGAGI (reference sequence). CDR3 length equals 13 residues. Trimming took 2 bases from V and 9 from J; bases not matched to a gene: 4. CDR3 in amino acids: CASSYTTGSEQFF. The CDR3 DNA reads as TGTGCCAGCAGTTACACGACAGGGAGTGAGCAGTTCTTC.

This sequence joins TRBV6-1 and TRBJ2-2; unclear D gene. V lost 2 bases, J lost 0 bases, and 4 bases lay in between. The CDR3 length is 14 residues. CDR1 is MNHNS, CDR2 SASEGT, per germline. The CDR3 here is CASSETTNTGELFF. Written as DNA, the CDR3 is TGTGCCAGCAGTGAAACAACGAACACCGGGGAGCTGTTTTTT.